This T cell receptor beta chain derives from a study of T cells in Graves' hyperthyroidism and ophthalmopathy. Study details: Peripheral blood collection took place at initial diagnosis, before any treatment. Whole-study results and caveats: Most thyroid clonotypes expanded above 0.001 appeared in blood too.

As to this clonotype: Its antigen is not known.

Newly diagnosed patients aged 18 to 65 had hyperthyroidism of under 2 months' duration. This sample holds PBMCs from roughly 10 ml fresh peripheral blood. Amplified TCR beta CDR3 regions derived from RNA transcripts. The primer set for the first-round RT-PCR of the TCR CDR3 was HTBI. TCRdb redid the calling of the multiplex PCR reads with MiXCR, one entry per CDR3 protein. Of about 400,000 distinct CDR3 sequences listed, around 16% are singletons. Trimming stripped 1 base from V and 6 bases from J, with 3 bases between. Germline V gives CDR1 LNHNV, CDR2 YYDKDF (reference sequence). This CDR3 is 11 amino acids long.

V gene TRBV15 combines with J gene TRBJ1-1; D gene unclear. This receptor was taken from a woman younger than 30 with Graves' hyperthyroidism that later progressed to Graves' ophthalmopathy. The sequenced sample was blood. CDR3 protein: CATSRGPEAFF. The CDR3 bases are TGTGCCACCAGCAGAGGTCCTGAAGCTTTCTTT.